The clone carrying this T cell receptor (beta chain) was recorded only once. Antigen specificity is unknown. The V gene's germline CDR1 is SGDLS and CDR2 YYNGEE. V was clipped by 4 bases and J by 0 bases, with 11 bases between them. The CDR3 totals 15 residues. Each patient relapsed following autologous stem cell transplantation, and prior brentuximab vedotin exposure differed. This specimen comes from a study of PD-1 blockade in classical Hodgkin lymphoma. Study-level background: Patients received nivolumab 3 mg/kg intravenously every 2 weeks. The study, taken as a whole, reports: Repertoire differences have undefined causes, possibly disease activity or prior therapy. CD8+ TCR diversity did not rise significantly by C4D1, unlike CD4+.

Clones were sequenced by immunoSEQ multiplex PCR, and TCRdb holds only the in-frame ones, with some missing. Of 53,000 or so clones in the sample, 65% to 85% were seen once. This sample comprised peripheral blood mononuclear cells (PBMCs), obtained at baseline. The receptor was isolated from a human donor with classical Hodgkin lymphoma. The chain couples TRBV9 to TRBJ2-1, with D possibly matching TRBD1 (5 bases). CDR3 sequence reads: CASSPLGLSYNEQFF. CDR3 DNA: TGTGCCAGCAGCCCCCTGGGGCTCTCCTACAATGAGCAGTTCTTC.